The rows below give T cell receptor gamma chains drawn from one sample of a study of intestinal T cells in coeliac disease. TCRdb repeated clone calling on the multiplex PCR reads with CATT. The sample includes under 1,500 gamma-chain clones, roughly 40% of them seen just once. Sequencing input: a duodenal biopsy. Receptors originate from a human donor with celiac disease. The CDR3 runs from the conserved cysteine through the conserved F or W. Clone size is not always given. Where it is, it says once, few, many or a class for expanded clones.

v_call	j_call	clone_size	cdr3_nt	cdr3_aa
TRGV9	TRGJ1/TRGJ2	-	TGTGCCTTGTGGGAGGTTCATCGAGATATAAGAAAACTCTTT	CALWEVHRDIRKLF
TRGV10	TRGJ1/TRGJ2	once	TGTGCTGCGTGGGATTTGAATTATTATAAGAAACTCTTT	CAAWDLNYYKKLF
TRGV2	TRGJ1/TRGJ2	few	TGTGCCACCTGGGACGGGCCCCGTTATAAGAAACTCTTT	CATWDGPRYKKLF
TRGV4	TRGJ1/TRGJ2	-	TGTGCCACCTGGCTAAGTGAGAAACTCTTT	CATWLSEKLF
TRGV8	TRGJ1/TRGJ2	-	TGTGCCACCTGGTTGGGAATGAATTATTATAAGAAACTCTTT	CATWLGMNYYKKLF
TRGV2	TRGJP2	-	TGTGCCACCTGGGACGGGCCTTGTATTGATTGGATCAAGACGTTT	CATWDGPCIDWIKTF
TRGV3	TRGJ1/TRGJ2	few	TGTGCCACCCGATTTCGCGTGAAACTCTTT	CATRFRVKLF
TRGV10	TRGJ1/TRGJ2	-	TGTGCTGCGGTGGGACCCTACTATTATAAGAAACTCTTT	CAAVGPYYYKKLF
TRGV10	TRGJP1	-	TGTGCTGCGTGGGATCTCCTGATACCACCGTTGGTTCGTAAGATATTT	CAAWDLLIPPLVRKIF
TRGV10	TRGJ1/TRGJ2	-	TGTGCTGCGTGGGATGGGGGGGATTATTATAAGAAACTCTTT	CAAWDGGDYYKKLF
TRGV2	TRGJP1	large	TGTGCCACCTGGGACGAGAATCATACCACTGGTTGGTTCAAGATATTT	CATWDENHTTGWFKIF
TRGV10	TRGJ1/TRGJ2	few	TGTGCTGCGTGGGATTACGAGAAACTCTTT	CAAWDYEKLF
TRGV10	TRGJ1/TRGJ2	-	TGTGCTGGGCCGAATAAGAAGCTCTTT	CAGPNKKLF
TRGV2	TRGJ1/TRGJ2	few	TGTGCCACCTGGGACGGGCCTAAGGTGGATTATAAGAAACTCTTT	CATWDGPKVDYKKLF
TRGV10	TRGJ1/TRGJ2	-	TGTGCTGCGGCACAACTGATAGGTTATAAGAAACTCTTT	CAAAQLIGYKKLF